Listed here are 6 T cell receptor beta chains from one sample, sequenced in a study of blood T cell repertoires in COVID-19. The data were produced by immunoSEQ multiplex PCR, yet TCRdb's version contains in-frame clones alone and is incomplete. Of 150,000 to 200,000 clones listed, about 89% were seen once; the top ten hold approximately 8%. Specimen: PBMCs or T cells enriched from blood (not recorded which). These receptors originate from a woman under 30 who had recovered from COVID-19.

The genes are TRBV4-1 and TRBJ1-3; maybe TRBD1 (6 bases). Looked up from germline, CDR1 is MGHRA and CDR2 is YSYEKL. The CDR3 loop spans 14 amino acids. V lost 0 bases, J lost 4 bases, and 7 bases lay in between. CDR3 loop: CASSQEDRGNTIYF. In DNA form, the CDR3 reads TGCGCCAGCAGCCAAGAGGACAGAGGAAACACCATATATTTT.

The rearrangement joins TRBV5-5 to TRBJ2-5, with 7 bases that match TRBD1. Germline V gene sequence: CDR1 SGHKS, CDR2 YYEKEE (reference sequence). Germline trimming cut 4 bases from V and 2 bases from J; bases unmatched to any gene: 11. This CDR3 region has 16 residues. CDR3 sequence: CASSLMGQRTQETQYF. In DNA, the CDR3 is TGTGCCAGCAGCCTGATGGGACAGAGAACTCAAGAGACCCAGTACTTC.

Only one count was recorded for this clone. The CDR3 DNA is TGCGCCAGCAGCTCGGGACAGGCCACTGAAGCTTTCTTT. It yields the protein CASSSGQATEAFF. The chain combines TRBV5-1 with TRBJ1-1, with 8 bases matching TRBD1. Germline V gene sequence: CDR1 SGHRS, CDR2 YFSETQ. The CDR3 sequence is 13 residues long. The ends lost 3 bases at V and 4 bases at J; junction bases unmatched: 2.

V gene TRBV7-9 combines with J gene TRBJ1-2; TRBD1 aligns across 7 bases. The CDR3 has 15 amino acids. V trimming: 5 bases; J trimming: 6 bases; junction bases outside the gene matches: 12. The germline gives CDR1 SEHNR, CDR2 FQNEAQ (reference sequence). CDR3 protein: CASSLSNTGEDGYTF. DNA of the CDR3: TGTGCCAGCAGCCTATCAAACACAGGGGAGGATGGCTACACCTTC.

The chain recombines TRBV7-9 with TRBJ1-2; no reliable D call. The V gene lost 1 base and the J gene lost 8 bases, with 11 bases spanning the gap. CDR1 is SEHNR, CDR2 FQNEAQ, per germline (reference sequence). The CDR3 contains 13 residues. The DNA for the CDR3 is TGTGCCAGCAGCTTAGGGTCCGCGGGGGGCTACACCTTC. The encoded protein is CASSLGSAGGYTF.

J is TRBJ1-1 and V is TRBV5-1, with D hard to call. The CDR3 is made up of 14 amino acids. The V end lost 5 bases, the J end lost 1 base, and 12 bases lay between the germline ends. CDR1 and CDR2 from the germline V gene are SGHRS and YFSETQ. The chain's CDR3 is CASRPNLPNTEAFF. The CDR3 nucleotides read TGCGCCAGCAGACCTAATCTCCCGAACACTGAAGCTTTCTTT.